This T cell receptor beta chain appears in the sequencing data of a study of cytomegalovirus exposure and HLA in healthy donors (dated by TCRdb to the late 2010s). Describing the broader study: An earlier analysis of 587 of the donors reported about 260 Gb of sequence data and around 110 million unique TCR beta sequences obtained from about 200 million T cells. An early release covering roughly 640 HLA-typed donors comprised roughly 300 gigabases of sequencing data and approximately 80 million unique TCR sequences. Among the roughly 400 genotyped donors, under 90% belonged to the genetic ancestry cluster associated with self-reported Caucasian donors. All discovery cohort repertoires had been generated on a single sequencing platform. Alongside the repertoire data, information on donor age, sex, ethnicity and CMV serostatus was compiled. To predict cytomegalovirus infection status, the study combined high-throughput TCR immunosequencing, statistical association of individual TCRs with disease status, and machine learning. Both class I and class II loci were covered by HLA typing, at four-digit resolution. The study profiled the T cell repertoires of more than 500 subjects by immunosequencing and related them to cytomegalovirus serostatus. In an earlier analysis of over 550 of the donors, high-throughput TCR beta sequencing was used to judge whether each TCR beta V gene segment behaved as functional or pseudogenic. In a later analysis, previously published TCR beta repertoires from fewer than 750 donors were re-analyzed and high-resolution HLA genotyping was added so that TCR occurrence patterns could be studied. The study was designed to test whether signatures of past pathogen exposure could be identified by cataloging public T cell receptors. Roughly 5 DR-DQ haplotypes were treated as single units for association and clustering because of strong linkage in the cohort. In addition to the first cohort of 666 subjects, a separate validation cohort of approximately 120 different subjects was used. In a later genetic analysis, genome-wide SNP genotypes for about 60% of the 666 donors were used, and that subset was treated as a discovery cohort. Rather than drawing on any new phenotypic data, the later analysis identified candidate immune exposures from TCR beta sequences and the way those sequences occurred across donors. The number of donors typed differed by locus, with roughly 620-630 for A, B, C, DRB1 and DQB1, roughly 520 for DQA1, 606 for DPA1, and under 490 for DPB1. Among some 400 genotyped donors of the cohort, an average of around 220,000 unique TCR beta nucleotide sequences was sequenced per donor, of which about 19% were non-productive. Here is what the overall study found, with its caveats: Linkage disequilibrium might explain the correlated functional status among segregating V segments, but an unknown experimental factor could not be ruled out. A later analysis associated about 17,000 TCR beta sequences with specific HLA alleles at a false discovery rate of 0.05. In a later analysis, several top co-occurrence clusters were reported to appear linked to parvovirus B19, influenza, CMV and Epstein-Barr virus. Three of the identified cytomegalovirus-associated TCR beta chains were confirmed in vitro to be specific for cytomegalovirus antigens. It was suggested by the authors that the approach could potentially be generalized to other disease states and immunological phenotypes. Compared with the 666-donor mean, donors in an Asian-associated ancestry cluster had fewer N-insertions in productive TCRs, according to a later genetic analysis. In an earlier analysis of around 500 of the donors, most TCR beta V segments appeared in productive rearrangements about 87% or about 30% of the time, broadly matching IMGT annotations. Because the 87-base-pair reads could not distinguish some IMGT-functional V segments, including TRBV6-2 and TRBV6-3, those segments were excluded. Because HLA typing was unavailable for some donors at each locus, only the typed subset was used in association tests. Compared with equally common non-associated chains, HLA-associated TCR beta chains in a later analysis were more clonally expanded and had lower generation probabilities. A further reported finding was that TCR beta sequences accurately predicted the HLA-A and HLA-B alleles for most subjects in the first cohort. An association between a missense DCLRE1C variant and V-gene and J-gene trimming of TCR beta chains was found in a later genetic analysis and replicated in an independent cohort. In a later analysis, most CMV-associated TCR beta chains were found to appear HLA-restricted, with HLA associations seemingly driven largely by CMV exposure. A later analysis found that TCR association rates varied across HLA loci, with DRB1 alleles showing the most associated TCRs and HLA-C alleles the fewest. Because counts were too low, roughly 17 rarely observed V segments, including chromosome 9 orphons, were left out of the earlier analysis of 587 of the donors. A group of highly shared sequence variants was considered likely to be a technical artifact of the sequencing pipeline. Only TCR beta chains were sequenced in this cohort, and the absence of alpha or paired-chain data limited detectable features. Strong co-occurrence of HLA alleles, especially DR and DQ, made assigning TCR associations to individual alleles difficult. Cytomegalovirus status was reported to be diagnosed by the classifier with high specificity and sensitivity in both the original and validation cohorts. The study gave a list of 150 to 200 TCR beta chains associated with cytomegalovirus. Across donors, most TCR sequences were observed very rarely, whereas some public TCRs were present in many individuals. Sequencing depth was assumed to be roughly uniform across donors in the presence/absence analyses, though that assumption may not hold. For the cohort, immune exposure information was limited to CMV serostatus.

Library preparation used the immunoSEQ multiplex PCR assay. For the multiplex PCR, a mixture combining 60 forward primers for TCR Vbeta segments and 13 reverse primers for TCR Jbeta segments was used. A multiplex PCR assay on genomic DNA amplified the CDR3 region of rearranged TCR beta genes. The amplified TCR beta libraries were sequenced on the Illumina HiSeq System as 87-base-pair reads. Regarding the original processing steps: A later analysis tallied tens of millions of unique TCR beta chains across the 600 to 700 repertoires, and approximately 12 million of those chains were shared by two or more donors. To remove PCR and sequencing errors, raw reads were error-corrected and collapsed into unique sequences using a nearest-neighbor algorithm that merged closely related sequences. V, D and J gene segments were assigned by aligning CDR3 sequences to IMGT reference sequences. For a sequence to be retained, at least a six-nucleotide match to both a V gene segment and a J gene segment was required. Rearrangements were classified as productive when the CDR3 lacked stop codons and remained in frame with V and J, and all other rearrangements were classified as non-productive. Following IMGT convention, CDR3 was defined as the stretch from the second conserved V-encoded cysteine up to the conserved J-encoded phenylalanine. The earlier analysis of about 610 of the donors excluded sequences that lacked an unambiguous match to a single V gene segment. An earlier analysis of over 450 of the donors classified V segments as functional when productive rearrangements were above 56.7% and as segregating when the standard deviation between donors was above 5%. A statistical classification framework was built for diagnosing cytomegalovirus status from the catalog of TCR beta chain sequences. A later analysis assigned V and J genes by comparing TCR nucleotide sequences with IMGT/GENE-DB human TR gene sequences. Using the TCRdist pipeline, a later analysis assigned CDR3 sequences along with most-parsimonious VDJ recombination scenarios. A later analysis defined each TCR beta chain by its CDR3 amino acid sequence plus V-gene family, and excluded reads lacking a unique V-gene family. A later analysis removed several hundred highly shared, low-generation-probability nucleotide sequences to deal with suspected cross-contamination and a sequencing artifact. A later analysis calculated a clonal expansion index for each public chain from normalized within-repertoire ranks of inferred template counts. In a later analysis, generation probabilities were computed using a VDJ recombination model fitted to out-of-frame rearrangements, and the results were checked against IGoR. A later analysis scored TCR-TCR, TCR-HLA and TCR-CMV co-occurrence with hypergeometric tests, applying a repertoire-size bias correction to TCR pairs. False discovery rates were estimated in a later analysis by permuting HLA or CMV assignments 20 times. In a later analysis, co-occurring TCRs were grouped with DBSCAN, and TCRdist sequence similarity was added when clustering was performed within HLA-allele-positive subsets. Co-occurrence clustering excluded repertoires with fewer than 30,000 or more than 120,000 public chains, plus five with anomalous nucleotide sharing. TCRdb holds this immuneACCESS table with in-frame rearrangements only. Some clones are missing; in checked studies, unresolved V genes explain under half, and the rest has no known cause. For V, J and clone size, that table is used; D and trimming come from the DNA. The sample table shows around 200,000 clones, and 79% are seen once. The leading ten clones occupy 3.5% to 5% of the sample.

The V and J ends are trimmed by 0 bases and 4 bases, leaving 9 bases between them. The germline V gene supplies CDR1 LGHNA and CDR2 YSLEER. From the cysteine through the phenylalanine, the CDR3 covers 14 amino acids. Of the read, only the CDR3 DNA is kept; its 42 bases are in frame from base 1. The cohort consisted of 666 healthy bone marrow donors. All cohort members were sampled while nominally healthy, although unrecorded immune exposures were likely present. The donor tested CMV seropositive and was one of the 289 seropositive cohort members. Each donor provided a peripheral blood sample, and peripheral blood mononuclear cells were used for TCR beta sequencing. The Qiagen DNeasy Blood Extraction Kit was used to extract genomic DNA from the blood cell samples. With regard to this clone: Its binding antigen is unknown. Nothing much larger sits one base from this clone, and base qualities are not available. Other DNA sequences in the same sample also yield this CDR3.

This receptor was identified in a woman in her 30s in good health and CMV-seropositive. Recombination linked TRBV4-3 to TRBJ1-2; the D region possibly corresponds to TRBD1 (5 bases align). Specimen: PBMCs. The CDR3 region: CASSQDGGGYGYTF. The nucleotides read TGCGCCAGCAGCCAAGATGGGGGGGGCTATGGCTACACCTTC.